These T cell receptor beta chains were read from a single sample in a study of T cell responses to AZD1222 COVID-19 vaccine. Data came from immunoSEQ multiplex PCR; TCRdb stores just in-frame clones and leaves some out. The sample holds 150,000 or so clones, 80% to 90% seen once. This sample comprised peripheral blood, obtained on day 0 of AZD1222 vaccination. The receptors here all came from an adult in good health. The CDR3 runs from the conserved cysteine through the conserved F or W. D genes are given only for firm matches. Expanded clones get a size class; other rows say once, few or many, or leave the size out.

TRBJ2-1,-,TRBD1,TRBV6-5,CASRTRQGGNEQFF,TGTGCCAGCAGAACTAGACAGGGTGGCAATGAGCAGTTCTTC
TRBJ2-1,-,-,TRBV28,CASSFSRYNEQFF,TGTGCCAGCAGTTTCTCGAGGTACAATGAGCAGTTCTTC
TRBJ2-3,-,TRBD2,TRBV6-5,CANGLAGPDTQYF,TGTGCCAATGGACTAGCGGGGCCAGATACGCAGTATTTT
TRBJ2-3,-,-,TRBV9,CASSVVAGHYTDTQYF,TGTGCCAGCAGCGTAGTTGCGGGGCATTACACAGATACGCAGTATTTT
TRBJ1-5,once,-,TRBV9,CASSAERGPQHF,TGTGCCAGCAGCGCCGAGAGGGGACCCCAGCATTTT
TRBJ2-5,-,TRBD1,TRBV6-6,CATGTDHQGTQYF,TGTGCCACCGGGACAGACCATCAAGGGACCCAGTACTTC
TRBJ2-7,-,TRBD2,TRBV18,CASSPRGLAGGSSYEQYF,TGTGCCAGCTCACCGCGGGGACTAGCGGGAGGGAGCTCCTACGAGCAGTACTTC
TRBJ2-1,-,TRBD2,TRBV14,CASSLTGGHYNEQFF,TGTGCCAGCAGCCTTACGGGAGGACACTACAATGAGCAGTTCTTC
TRBJ2-2,-,-,TRBV5-1,CASSLALAMNTGELFF,TGCGCCAGCAGCTTGGCTCTAGCGATGAACACCGGGGAGCTGTTTTTT
TRBJ1-2,-,-,TRBV5-4,CASGMVEGVAGNGYTF,TGTGCCAGCGGAATGGTGGAGGGTGTCGCGGGAAATGGCTACACCTTC
TRBJ2-2,few,-,TRBV7-3,CASSSISRGNTGELFF,TGTGCCAGCAGCTCCATCTCCAGGGGCAACACCGGGGAGCTGTTTTTT
TRBJ1-1,-,TRBD1,TRBV3-1/TRBV3-2,CASSRQGGIEAFF,TGTGCCAGCAGCCGACAGGGTGGGATCGAAGCTTTCTTT
TRBJ1-3,-,-,TRBV7-8,CASSLSKPLAGNTIYF,TGTGCCAGCAGCTTGAGCAAACCTTTGGCTGGAAACACCATATATTTT
TRBJ1-6,-,-,TRBV10-1,CASSEGKNGSPLHF,TGCGCCAGCAGTGAGGGCAAGAATGGTTCACCCCTCCACTTT
TRBJ1-6,once,TRBD1,TRBV6-5,CASSYSRGSSPLHF,TGTGCCAGCAGTTACTCCAGGGGGAGTTCACCCCTCCACTTT
TRBJ2-7,-,TRBD2,TRBV6-1,CASSEGGRYEQYF,TGTGCCAGCAGTGAGGGCGGGAGGTACGAGCAGTACTTC
TRBJ2-2,-,-,TRBV18,CASSRTGTGELFF,TGTGCCAGCTCACGCACAGGGACCGGGGAGCTGTTTTTT
TRBJ2-1,-,TRBD2,TRBV9,CASAAGTSGYNEQFF,TGTGCCAGCGCGGCCGGGACTAGCGGATACAATGAGCAGTTCTTC
TRBJ1-5,-,-,TRBV24-1,CATSDRGSQPQHF,TGTGCCACCAGTGACAGGGGAAGTCAGCCCCAGCATTTT
TRBJ1-6,-,-,TRBV9,CASSVRENSPLHF,TGTGCCAGCAGCGTGAGGGAGAATTCACCCCTCCACTTT
TRBJ2-2,-,-,TRBV9,CASSPIGPITGELFF,TGTGCCAGCAGCCCAATAGGGCCGATCACCGGGGAGCTGTTTTTT
TRBJ1-1,few,-,TRBV29-1,CSVERRDARNTEAFF,TGCAGCGTTGAAAGGAGAGATGCCAGGAACACTGAAGCTTTCTTT
TRBJ2-1,-,TRBD1,TRBV6-5,CASSPDRGFYNEQFF,TGTGCCAGCAGTCCGGACAGGGGGTTTTACAATGAGCAGTTCTTC
TRBJ1-5,-,TRBD1,TRBV24-1,CATSEAGQGSQPQHF,TGTGCCACCAGTGAGGCGGGACAGGGTAGTCAGCCCCAGCATTTT